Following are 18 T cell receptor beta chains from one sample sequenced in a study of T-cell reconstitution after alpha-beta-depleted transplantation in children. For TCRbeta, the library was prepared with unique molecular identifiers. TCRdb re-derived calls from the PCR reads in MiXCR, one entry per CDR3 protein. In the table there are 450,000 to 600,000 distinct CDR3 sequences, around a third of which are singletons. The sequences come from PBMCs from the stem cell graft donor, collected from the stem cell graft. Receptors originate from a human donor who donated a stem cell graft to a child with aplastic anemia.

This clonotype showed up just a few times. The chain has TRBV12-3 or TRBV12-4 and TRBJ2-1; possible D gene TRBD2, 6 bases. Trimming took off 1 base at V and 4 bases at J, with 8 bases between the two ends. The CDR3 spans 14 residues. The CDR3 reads CASSLDGGYNEQFF. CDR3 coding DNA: TGTGCCAGCAGTTTAGACGGGGGATACAATGAGCAGTTCTTC.

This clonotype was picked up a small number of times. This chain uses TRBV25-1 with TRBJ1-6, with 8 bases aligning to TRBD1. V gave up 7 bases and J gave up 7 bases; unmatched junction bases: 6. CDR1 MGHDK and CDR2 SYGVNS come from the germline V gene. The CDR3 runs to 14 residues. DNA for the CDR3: TGTGCCAGCACCCGAGGGACAGGAAATTCACCCCTCCACTTT. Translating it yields CASTRGTGNSPLHF.

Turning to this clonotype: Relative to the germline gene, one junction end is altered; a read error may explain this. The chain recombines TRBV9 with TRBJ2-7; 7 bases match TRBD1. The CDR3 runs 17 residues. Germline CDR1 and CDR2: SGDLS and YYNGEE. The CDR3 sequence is CASSAATQQGISHEQYF. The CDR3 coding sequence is TGTGCCAGCAGCGCAGCTACACAACAGGGGATCTCCCACGAGCAGTACTTC. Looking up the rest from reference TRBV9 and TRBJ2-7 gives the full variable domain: DSGVTQTPKHLITATGQRVTLRCSPRSGDLSVYWYQQSLDQGLQFLIQYYNGEERAKGNILERFSAQQFPDLHSELNLSSLELGDSALYFCASSAATQQGISHEQYFGPGTRLTVT.

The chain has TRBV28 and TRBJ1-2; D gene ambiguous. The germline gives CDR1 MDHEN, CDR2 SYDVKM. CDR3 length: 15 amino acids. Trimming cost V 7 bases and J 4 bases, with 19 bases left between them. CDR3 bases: TGTGCCAGCACGGACGGCGGATGGGAAAGCTATGGCTACACCTTC. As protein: CASTDGGWESYGYTF.

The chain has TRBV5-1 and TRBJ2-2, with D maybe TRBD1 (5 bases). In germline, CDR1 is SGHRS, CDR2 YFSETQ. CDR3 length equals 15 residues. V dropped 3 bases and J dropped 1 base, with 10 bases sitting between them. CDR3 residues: CASSSTGENTGELFF. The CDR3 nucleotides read TGCGCCAGCAGCTCAACAGGAGAGAACACCGGGGAGCTGTTTTTT.

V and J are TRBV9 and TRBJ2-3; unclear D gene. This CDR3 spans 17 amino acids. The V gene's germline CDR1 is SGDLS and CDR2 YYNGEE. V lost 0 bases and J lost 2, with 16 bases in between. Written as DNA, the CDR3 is TGTGCCAGCAGCGTAGAGGGAACAGAGAAAATCACAGATACGCAGTATTTT. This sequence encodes CASSVEGTEKITDTQYF.

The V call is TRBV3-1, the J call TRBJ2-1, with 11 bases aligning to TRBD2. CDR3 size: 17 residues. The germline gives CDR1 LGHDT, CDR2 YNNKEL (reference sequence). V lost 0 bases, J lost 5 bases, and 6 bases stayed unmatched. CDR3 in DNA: TGTGCCAGCAGCCAAGAACTGCTAGCGGGAGGCAACAATGAGCAGTTCTTC. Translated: CASSQELLAGGNNEQFF.

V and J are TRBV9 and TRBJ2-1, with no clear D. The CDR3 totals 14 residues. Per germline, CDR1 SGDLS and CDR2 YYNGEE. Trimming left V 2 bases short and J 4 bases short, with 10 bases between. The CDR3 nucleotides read TGTGCCAGCAGCGTGGGTGGGCTTTACAATGAGCAGTTCTTC. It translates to CASSVGGLYNEQFF.

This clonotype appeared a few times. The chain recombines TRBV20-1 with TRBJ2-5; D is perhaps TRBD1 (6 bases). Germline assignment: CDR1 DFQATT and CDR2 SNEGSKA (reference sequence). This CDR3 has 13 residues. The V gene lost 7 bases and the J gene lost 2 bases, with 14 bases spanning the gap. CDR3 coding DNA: TGCAGTGTAGGGGGAGCAGGTCAAGAGACCCAGTACTTC. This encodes CSVGGAGQETQYF.

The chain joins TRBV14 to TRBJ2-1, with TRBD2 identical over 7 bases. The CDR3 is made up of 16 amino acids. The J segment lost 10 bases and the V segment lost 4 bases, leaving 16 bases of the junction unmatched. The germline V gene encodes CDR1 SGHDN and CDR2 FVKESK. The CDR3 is CASSPLRGGVGEEQFF. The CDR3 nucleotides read TGTGCCAGCAGCCCATTGCGGGGAGGGGTAGGGGAGGAGCAGTTCTTC.

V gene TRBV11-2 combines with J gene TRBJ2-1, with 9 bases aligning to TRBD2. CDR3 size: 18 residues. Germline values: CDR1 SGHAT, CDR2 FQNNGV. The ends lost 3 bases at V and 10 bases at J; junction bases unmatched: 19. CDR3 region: CASSLLGQHSWSGREQFF. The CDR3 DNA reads TGTGCCAGCAGCTTGTTGGGACAACATTCCTGGAGCGGGAGGGAGCAGTTCTTC.

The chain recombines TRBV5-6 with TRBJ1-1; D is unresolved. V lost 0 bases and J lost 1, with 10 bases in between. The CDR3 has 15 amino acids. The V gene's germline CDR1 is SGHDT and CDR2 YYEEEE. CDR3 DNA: TGTGCCAGCAGCTTGGCCACTTGGACGAACACTGAAGCTTTCTTT. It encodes CASSLATWTNTEAFF.

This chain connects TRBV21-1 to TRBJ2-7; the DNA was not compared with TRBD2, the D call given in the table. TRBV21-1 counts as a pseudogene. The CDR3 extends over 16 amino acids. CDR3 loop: CASSNTGLKSSYEQYV. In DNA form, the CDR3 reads TGTGCCAGCAGCAACACGGGACTCAAGAGCTCCTACGAGCAGTACGTC.

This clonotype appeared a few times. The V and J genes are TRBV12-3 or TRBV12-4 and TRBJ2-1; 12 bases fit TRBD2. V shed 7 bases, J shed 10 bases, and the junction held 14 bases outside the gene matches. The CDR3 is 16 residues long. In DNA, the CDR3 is TGTGCCAGCACCCCGACTAGCGGGAGTCCTGGAAGCGAGCAGTTCTTC. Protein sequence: CASTPTSGSPGSEQFF.

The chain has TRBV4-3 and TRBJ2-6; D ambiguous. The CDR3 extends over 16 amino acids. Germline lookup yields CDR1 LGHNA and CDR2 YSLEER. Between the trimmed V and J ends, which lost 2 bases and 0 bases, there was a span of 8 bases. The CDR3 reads CASSQPRSSGANVLTF. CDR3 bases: TGCGCCAGCAGCCAACCTAGGAGCTCTGGGGCCAACGTCCTGACTTTC.

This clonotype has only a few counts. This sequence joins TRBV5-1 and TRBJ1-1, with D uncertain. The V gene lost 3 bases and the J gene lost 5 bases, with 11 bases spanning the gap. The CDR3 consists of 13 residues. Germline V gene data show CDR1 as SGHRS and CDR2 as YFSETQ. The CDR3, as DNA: TGCGCCAGCAGCTACCGCATAGCAACTGAAGCTTTCTTT. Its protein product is CASSYRIATEAFF.

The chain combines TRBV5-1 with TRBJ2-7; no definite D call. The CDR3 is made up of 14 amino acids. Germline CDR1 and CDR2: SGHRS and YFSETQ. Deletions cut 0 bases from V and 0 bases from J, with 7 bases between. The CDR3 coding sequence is TGCGCCAGCAGCTTGGAAGGCAACTCCTACGAGCAGTACTTC. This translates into CASSLEGNSYEQYF.

The CDR3 reads CASNKLDPNYGYTF. Here the CDR3 DNA reads TGTGCCAGCAACAAACTCGACCCCAACTATGGCTACACCTTC. The chain employs TRBV12-3 or TRBV12-4 and TRBJ1-2; the D is unclear. The V end was cut by 7 bases, the J end by 2 bases, with 14 bases between. The CDR3 runs to 14 residues.